This TCR beta chain stems from a study of PD-L1 blockade in urothelial cancer. Study as a whole: The year 2014 saw patients start atezolizumab, 1,200 mg intravenously every 3 weeks.

TCRdb's table, derived via immunoSEQ multiplex PCR, lists solely in-frame clones and lacks some. The sample consists of tens of thousands of clones, about 86% of them appearing once. Time point described: peripheral blood 6 weeks after treatment start. Here the sequenced sample was PBMCs, taken around atezolizumab (anti-PD-L1) treatment. The clonotype originates from a man aged 55-75 years with urothelial cancer.

The CDR3 DNA sequence: TGTGCCAGCAGTCCTCGTTCGGGGGGGGCTTCCTACGAGCAGTACTTC. Protein sequence: CASSPRSGGASYEQYF. V and J are TRBV7-2 and TRBJ2-7, with 8 nucleotides matching TRBD2. The CDR3 spans 16 residues. V shed 6 bases and J 1 base; nucleotides not matched to a gene: 11. The germline gives CDR1 SGHTA, CDR2 FQGNSA.